This T cell receptor beta chain was captured by sequencing in a study of cytomegalovirus exposure and HLA in healthy donors. Across the whole study: Of some 400 genotyped donors, 80% to 85% grouped in the Caucasian-associated ancestry cluster. Findings and caveats of the study: Later analysis identified a missense DCLRE1C variant that was linked to TCR beta V- and J-gene trimming. A later analysis reportedly identified an Asian-associated ancestry cluster as carrying fewer N-insertions than the approximately 710-donor mean.

The germline V and J ends were trimmed by 0 bases and 0 bases, with 21 bases remaining between them. CDR1 is LGHNA, CDR2 YSLEER, per germline. CDR3 length: 20 amino acids. This clone was recorded only once. Its antigen is not identified. The PCR contained 60 Vbeta and 13 Jbeta primers. Profiled with immunoSEQ multiplex PCR; TCRdb holds only in-frame clones, not every one. The sample has about 180,000 clones; around 80% are singletons. The TCR originated in a man between 18 and 29 years old in good health and CMV-seronegative. Sequencing was performed on PBMCs. The chain has TRBV4-3 and TRBJ2-1; D remains unclear. CDR3 sequence: CASSQDLRVPALSSYNEQFF. The CDR3 bases are TGCGCCAGCAGCCAAGATTTACGGGTCCCCGCGCTCAGCTCCTACAATGAGCAGTTCTTC.